The 32 T cell receptor beta chains below all came from one sample that was sequenced in a study of T cells expressing NK-cell markers. TCRdb processed the 5' RACE reads again and assigns one entry to each CDR3 protein, with no DNA. The sample has a few hundred thousand distinct CDR3 sequences. The sample consisted of blood T cells: a sorted CD56 or NKG2C T cell subset, CD4+ or CD8+ T cells, or bulk PBMC T cells (not recorded which). The receptors stem from a man between 18 and 69 years old in good health.

The chain couples TRBV19 to TRBJ2-7; TCRdb's D gene call, TRBD2, goes unchecked for lack of DNA. Germline V gene sequence: CDR1 LNHDA, CDR2 SQIVND (reference sequence). The CDR3 has 12 residues. The CDR3 protein is CATAGDSYEQYF.

The chain recombines TRBV5-1 with TRBJ2-7; TCRdb designates TRBD1, a call that cannot be tested without DNA. The CDR3 is 16 amino acids. The germline V gene encodes CDR1 SGHRS and CDR2 YFSETQ. The CDR3 here is CASSLQWAGSEHEQYF.

The chain links TRBV7-7 to TRBJ2-5; as DNA is missing, the TRBD1 call by TCRdb cannot be tested. This CDR3 has 16 amino acids. Germline loops: CDR1 SSHAT, CDR2 FNYEAQ (reference sequence). CDR3 in amino acids: CASSPRTGWERGTQYF.

CDR3 residues: CSARGRPDTQYF. This chain links TRBV20-1 with TRBJ2-3. This CDR3 comprises 12 residues. The germline CDR1 and CDR2 sequences are DFQATT and SNEGSKA (reference sequence).

The rearrangement links TRBV20-1 to TRBJ2-3; the TRBD1 assignment by TCRdb is unverifiable without DNA. CDR3 size: 14 residues. Germline CDR1 is DFQATT and CDR2 is SNEGSKA (reference sequence). This CDR3 is CSARTGEWTDTQYF.

This chain links TRBV12-3 or TRBV12-4 with TRBJ1-4; TCRdb returns TRBD1, unconfirmable since there is no DNA. The CDR3 has 13 amino acids. The CDR3 sequence: CASSRQVREKLFF.

The J gene is TRBJ1-3, the V gene TRBV12-3 or TRBV12-4; TCRdb returns TRBD1, unconfirmable since there is no DNA. The CDR3 is 14 amino acids. CDR3 sequence reads: CASSLDRVGNTIYF.

V gene TRBV19 combines with J gene TRBJ1-5; the TCRdb D gene call, TRBD1, has no DNA to confirm it. Germline CDR1 LNHDA, CDR2 SQIVND (reference sequence). This CDR3 is 14 amino acids long. The CDR3 protein is CASRTQGINQPQHF.

The CDR3 sequence: CASHDGWVGESTEAFF. J is TRBJ1-1 and V is TRBV6-1. Germline CDR1 is MNHNS and CDR2 is SASEGT. The CDR3 extends over 16 amino acids.

This chain joins TRBV23-1 and TRBJ2-4; there is no DNA to check the TCRdb D call of TRBD1. TRBV23-1 is known as an ORF, though its function is uncertain. CDR3 length: 15 residues. Here the CDR3 reads CASSQGPGGGNIQYF.

The chain recombines TRBV4-2 with TRBJ2-1. CDR1 is LGHNA and CDR2 is YNFKEQ in the germline V gene. CDR3 length: 16 residues. The CDR3 sequence: CASSQNGGGSYNEQFF.

J is TRBJ1-5 and V is TRBV19; TCRdb's D call, TRBD1, is unchecked because there is no DNA. This CDR3 spans 12 amino acids. Looked up from germline, CDR1 is LNHDA and CDR2 is SQIVND (reference sequence). Here the CDR3 reads CASNQGDQPQHF. The entire variable domain, with the rest obtained from reference TRBV19 and TRBJ1-5, is as follows: DGGITQSPKYLFRKEGQNVTLSCEQNLNHDAMYWYRQDPGQGLRLIYYSQIVNDFQKGDIAEGYSVSREKKESFPLTVTSAQKNPTAFYLCASNQGDQPQHFGDGTRLSIL.

The chain uses TRBV20-1 and TRBJ2-7. This CDR3 has 12 amino acids. Germline lookup yields CDR1 DFQATT and CDR2 SNEGSKA (reference sequence). The CDR3 sequence is CSARLQAYEQYF.

The rearrangement uses TRBV20-1 and TRBJ2-6; the D call of TRBD1 rests on TCRdb alone, since no DNA is present to check it. This CDR3 is built from 18 residues. CDR1 is DFQATT, CDR2 SNEGSKA, per germline (reference sequence). The CDR3 sequence is CSARPPGTGSAGANVLTF.

The chain links TRBV29-1 to TRBJ1-2; without DNA, the TCRdb call of TRBD1 cannot be checked. This CDR3 is built from 12 residues. The germline CDR1 and CDR2 sequences are SQVTM and ANQGSEA. This CDR3 is CSVQDRLEGYTF.

J is TRBJ2-3 and V is TRBV6-5; TCRdb gives TRBD2 as the D gene, but with no DNA this cannot be confirmed. Germline V gene lookup returns CDR1 MNHEY and CDR2 SVGAGI. The CDR3 has 16 amino acids. The CDR3 loop is CASSYGPGDFTDTQYF.

The chain carries TRBV27 and TRBJ2-4. The V gene's germline CDR1 is MNHEY and CDR2 SMNVEV (reference sequence). The CDR3 has 12 amino acids. This CDR3 reads CASVGYGNIQYF.

The chain has TRBV11-2 and TRBJ1-1. This CDR3 region has 15 residues. Germline V lookup: CDR1 SGHAT, CDR2 FQNNGV. Here the CDR3 reads CASSRYRTVNTEAFF.

The chain uses TRBV11-3 and TRBJ2-1; TCRdb gives TRBD2 as the D gene, but with no DNA this cannot be confirmed. The CDR3 length is 15 residues. From germline, CDR1 is SGHNT and CDR2 YENEEA. The CDR3: CASSLTAGGGFEQFF. The full variable domain, in which reference TRBV11-3 and TRBJ2-1 provide the parts outside the CDR3, is EAGVVQSPRYKIIEKKQPVAFWCNPISGHNTLYWYLQNLGQGPELLIRYENEEAVDDSQLPKDRFSAERLKGVDSTLKIQPAELGDSAVYLCASSLTAGGGFEQFFGPGTRLTVL.

The CDR3 loop reads CATRERVGNEQYF. The chain employs TRBV15 and TRBJ2-7; without DNA, the TCRdb call of TRBD1 cannot be checked. Germline V CDR1 and CDR2: LNHNV, YYDKDF (reference sequence). The CDR3 spans 13 residues.

The V call is TRBV7-2, the J call TRBJ2-5; the D gene TCRdb calls, TRBD2, cannot be checked with no DNA. The germline CDR1 and CDR2 sequences are SGHTA and FQGNSA. The CDR3 extends over 15 amino acids. Here the CDR3 reads CASTPGARGQETQYF.

The chain combines TRBV2 with TRBJ2-2; TCRdb's D call, TRBD1, is unchecked because there is no DNA. Germline loops: CDR1 SNHLY, CDR2 FYNNEI. This CDR3 is built from 13 residues. This chain's CDR3 is CASGADGPGELFF.

The V call is TRBV12-3 or TRBV12-4, the J call TRBJ2-3; checking the TCRdb D call of TRBD1 is not possible without DNA. The CDR3 contains 16 residues. The CDR3 sequence is CASSTGGSPWDSGQYF.

The V gene is TRBV7-2, the J gene TRBJ2-1; TCRdb returns TRBD2, unconfirmable since there is no DNA. Germline V gene data show CDR1 as SGHTA and CDR2 as FQGNSA. This CDR3 spans 16 amino acids. CDR3 protein: CASSLDGLAGKYEQFF.

The chain has TRBV14 and TRBJ2-5; with no DNA, the TCRdb D assignment of TRBD1 cannot be verified. CDR3 length: 17 amino acids. The germline V gene encodes CDR1 SGHDN and CDR2 FVKESK. Here the CDR3 reads CASSQDLRGTTKETQYF.

The rearrangement joins TRBV6-5 to TRBJ1-1; absent DNA, TCRdb's TRBD1 call cannot be checked. The CDR3 sequence is 16 residues long. Germline V gives CDR1 MNHEY, CDR2 SVGAGI. The CDR3 sequence: CASSYGTGVRNTEAFF.

This chain uses TRBV7-3 with TRBJ2-5; the TRBD1 assignment by TCRdb is unverifiable without DNA. The CDR3 totals 12 residues. CDR1 is SGHTA and CDR2 is FQGTGA in the germline V gene. This CDR3 is CASSPSDLTPVF. The variable domain in full, with the rest retrieved from reference TRBV7-3 and TRBJ2-5, is GAGVSQTPSNKVTEKGKYVELRCDPISGHTALYWYRQSLGQGPEFLIYFQGTGAADDSGLPNDRFFAVRPEGSVSTLKIQRTERGDSAVYLCASSPSDLTPVFGPGTRLLVL.

The chain is built from TRBV5-1 and TRBJ2-2. The CDR3 has 15 residues. Germline CDR1 reads SGHRS; CDR2 reads YFSETQ. The CDR3 here is CASSLALIDAGELFF.

The chain couples TRBV3-1 to TRBJ2-2. This CDR3 region has 13 residues. Germline values: CDR1 LGHDT, CDR2 YNNKEL (reference sequence). CDR3 loop: CASRGPSNGELFF.

The chain uses TRBV5-5 and TRBJ2-5; TCRdb's D call, TRBD2, is unchecked because there is no DNA. This CDR3 has 14 amino acids. Germline-derived CDR1 and CDR2 are SGHKS and YYEKEE (reference sequence). The CDR3 loop is CASMGLAGGETQYF.

The V call is TRBV4-2, the J call TRBJ2-7; the D call from TCRdb, TRBD2, cannot be confirmed without DNA. The CDR3 extends over 14 amino acids. Germline V lookup: CDR1 LGHNA, CDR2 YNFKEQ. The CDR3 loop is CASSPPGTRGEQYF.

The rearrangement uses TRBV6-1 and TRBJ1-1. Germline V gene sequence: CDR1 MNHNS, CDR2 SASEGT. The CDR3 consists of 13 residues. The CDR3 spells CASSELGEAEAFF.